These 2 T cell receptor beta chains originate from one sample sequenced in a study of blood T cell repertoires in COVID-19. The assay was immunoSEQ multiplex PCR, and TCRdb's table has in-frame clones only and misses some. This table holds about 160,000 clones, approximately 87% found once. The sequenced sample was peripheral blood. The receptors come from a woman aged 70-85 years with acute or convalescent COVID-19.

This clone has just one count. The chain links TRBV7-8 to TRBJ1-1, with D tentatively TRBD1 (5 bases). V gave up 2 bases and J gave up 3 bases, with 16 bases separating them. There are 16 residues in the CDR3. The germline CDR1 and CDR2 sequences are SGHVS and FQNEAQ. In DNA, the CDR3 is TGTGCCAGCAGCTTACTCCCCCCGACAGTTTACACTGAAGCTTTCTTT. As protein: CASSLLPPTVYTEAFF.

The V call is TRBV7-2, the J call TRBJ2-7; TRBD2 aligns across 12 bases. J lost 3 bases, V lost 7 bases, and 7 bases had no gene match. CDR1 and CDR2 (germline): SGHTA, FQGNSA. The CDR3 is 15 amino acids. CDR3 DNA sequence: TGTGCCAGCACCTCAGGACTAGCGGGAAACTACGAGCAGTACTTC. Translating it yields CASTSGLAGNYEQYF.